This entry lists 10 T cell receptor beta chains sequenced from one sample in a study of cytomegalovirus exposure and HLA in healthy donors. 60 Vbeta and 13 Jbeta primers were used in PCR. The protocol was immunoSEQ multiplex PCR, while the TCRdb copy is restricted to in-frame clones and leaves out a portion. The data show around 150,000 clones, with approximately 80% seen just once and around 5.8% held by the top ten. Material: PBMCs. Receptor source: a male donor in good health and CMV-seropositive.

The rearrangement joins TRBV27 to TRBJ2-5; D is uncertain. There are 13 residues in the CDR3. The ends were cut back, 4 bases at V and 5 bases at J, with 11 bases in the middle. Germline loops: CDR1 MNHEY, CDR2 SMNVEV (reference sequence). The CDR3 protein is CASSSPQWETQYF. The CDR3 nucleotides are TGTGCCAGCAGTTCGCCTCAGTGGGAGACCCAGTACTTC.

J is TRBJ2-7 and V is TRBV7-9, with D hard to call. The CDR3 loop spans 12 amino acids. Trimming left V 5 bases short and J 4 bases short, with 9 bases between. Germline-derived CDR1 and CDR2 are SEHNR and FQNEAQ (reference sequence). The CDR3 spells CASSPRSYEQYF. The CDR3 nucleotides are TGTGCCAGCAGCCCGCGTAGTTACGAGCAGTACTTC.

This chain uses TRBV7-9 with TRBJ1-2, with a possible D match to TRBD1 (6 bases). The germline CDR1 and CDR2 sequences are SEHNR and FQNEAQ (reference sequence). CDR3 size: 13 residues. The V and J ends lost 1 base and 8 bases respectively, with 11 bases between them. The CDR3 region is CASSLDHREGYTF. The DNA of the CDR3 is TGTGCCAGCAGCTTAGACCACAGGGAAGGCTACACCTTC.

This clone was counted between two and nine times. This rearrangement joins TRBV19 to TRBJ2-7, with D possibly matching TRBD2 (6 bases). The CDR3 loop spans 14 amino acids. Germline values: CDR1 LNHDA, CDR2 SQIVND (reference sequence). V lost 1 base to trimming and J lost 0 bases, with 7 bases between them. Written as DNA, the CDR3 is TGTGCCAGTAGTATAGGGACTAACTCCTACGAGCAGTACTTC. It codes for CASSIGTNSYEQYF. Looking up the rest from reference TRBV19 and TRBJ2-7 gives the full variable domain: DGGITQSPKYLFRKEGQNVTLSCEQNLNHDAMYWYRQDPGQGLRLIYYSQIVNDFQKGDIAEGYSVSREKKESFPLTVTSAQKNPTAFYLCASSIGTNSYEQYFGPGTRLTVT.

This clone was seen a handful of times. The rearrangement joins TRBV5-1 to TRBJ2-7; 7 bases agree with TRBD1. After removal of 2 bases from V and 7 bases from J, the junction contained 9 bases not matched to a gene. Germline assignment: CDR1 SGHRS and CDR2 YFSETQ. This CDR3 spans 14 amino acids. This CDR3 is CASSFGQGVREQYF. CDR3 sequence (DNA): TGCGCCAGCAGCTTTGGGCAGGGGGTACGGGAGCAGTACTTC.

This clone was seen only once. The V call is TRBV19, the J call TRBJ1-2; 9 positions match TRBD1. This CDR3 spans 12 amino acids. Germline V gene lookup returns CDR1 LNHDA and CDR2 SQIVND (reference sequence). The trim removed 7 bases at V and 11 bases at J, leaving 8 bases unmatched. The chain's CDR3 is CASTPGQGVYTF. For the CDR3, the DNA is TGTGCCAGTACACCGGGACAGGGTGTGTACACCTTC.

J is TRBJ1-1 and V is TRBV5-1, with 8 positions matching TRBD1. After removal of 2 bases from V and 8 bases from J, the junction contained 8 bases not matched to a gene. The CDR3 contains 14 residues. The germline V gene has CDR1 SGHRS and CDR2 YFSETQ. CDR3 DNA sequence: TGCGCCAGCAGCTTCGACAGGGGCGGGGTGGAAGCTTTCTTT. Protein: CASSFDRGGVEAFF.

In nucleotides, the CDR3 is TGTGCCGTGTCGGACAGGAATGAGCAGTTCTTC. Its translation is CAVSDRNEQFF. This chain links TRBV10-3 with TRBJ2-1, with 7 bases aligning to TRBD1. There are 11 residues in the CDR3. Germline V gene data show CDR1 as ENHRY and CDR2 as SYGVKD. The ends lost 11 bases at V and 7 bases at J; junction bases unmatched: 5.

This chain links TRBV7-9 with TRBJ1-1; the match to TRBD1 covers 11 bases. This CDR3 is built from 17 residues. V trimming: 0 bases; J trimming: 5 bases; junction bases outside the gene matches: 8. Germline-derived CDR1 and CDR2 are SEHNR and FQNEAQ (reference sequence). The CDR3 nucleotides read TGTGCCAGCAGCTTAGCGCTAAGCCGGGACAGGGGGACTGAAGCTTTCTTT. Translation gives CASSLALSRDRGTEAFF.

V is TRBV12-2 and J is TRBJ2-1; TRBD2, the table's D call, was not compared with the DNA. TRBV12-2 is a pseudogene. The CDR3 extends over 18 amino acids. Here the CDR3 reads CASRTSRASGSSYNEQFF. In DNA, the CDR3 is TGTGCAAGTCGCACTAGTAGGGCTAGCGGGAGCTCCTACAATGAGCAGTTCTTC.